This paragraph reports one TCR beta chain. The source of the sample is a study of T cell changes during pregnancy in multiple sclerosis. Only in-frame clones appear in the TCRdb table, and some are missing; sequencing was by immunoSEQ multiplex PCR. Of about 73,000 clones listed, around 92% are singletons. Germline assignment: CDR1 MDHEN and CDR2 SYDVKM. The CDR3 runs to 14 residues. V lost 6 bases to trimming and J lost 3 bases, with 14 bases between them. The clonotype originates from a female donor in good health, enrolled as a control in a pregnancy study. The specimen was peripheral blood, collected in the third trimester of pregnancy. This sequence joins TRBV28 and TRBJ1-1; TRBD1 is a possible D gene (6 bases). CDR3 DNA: TGTGCCAGCAGGGTACAACAGGGTCACACTGAAGCTTTCTTT. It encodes CASRVQQGHTEAFF.